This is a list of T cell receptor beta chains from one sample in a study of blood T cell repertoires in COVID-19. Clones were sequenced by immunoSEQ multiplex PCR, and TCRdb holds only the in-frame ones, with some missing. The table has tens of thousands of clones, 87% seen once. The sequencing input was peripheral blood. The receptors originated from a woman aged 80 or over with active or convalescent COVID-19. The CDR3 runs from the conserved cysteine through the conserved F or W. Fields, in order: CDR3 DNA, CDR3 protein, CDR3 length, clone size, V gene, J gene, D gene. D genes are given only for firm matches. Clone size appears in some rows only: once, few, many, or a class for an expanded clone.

CDR3nt: TGTGCCAGCAGCTTGCGGGGGGCTTACAATGAGCAGTTCTTC; CDR3aa: CASSLRGAYNEQFF; len: 14; abundance: NA; v_gene: TRBV21-1; j_gene: TRBJ2-1; d_gene: NA
CDR3nt: TGTGCCAGCAGCTCGAGCGGGGGCCTCAACACCGGGGAGCTGTTTTTT; CDR3aa: CASSSSGGLNTGELFF; len: 16; abundance: NA; v_gene: TRBV5-4; j_gene: TRBJ2-2; d_gene: TRBD2
CDR3nt: TGTGCCAGCAGCCTGCCCCCCGATGCGAAGAGTTCACCCCTCCACTTT; CDR3aa: CASSLPPDAKSSPLHF; len: 16; abundance: NA; v_gene: TRBV5-8; j_gene: TRBJ1-6; d_gene: NA
CDR3nt: TGCGCCAGCAGTGAGTCGACAGGGGGTACAGATACGCAGTATTTT; CDR3aa: CASSESTGGTDTQYF; len: 15; abundance: NA; v_gene: TRBV10-2; j_gene: TRBJ2-3; d_gene: TRBD1
CDR3nt: TGTGCCAGCATCTTCAGGGTCACTGAAGCTTTCTTT; CDR3aa: CASIFRVTEAFF; len: 12; abundance: NA; v_gene: TRBV6-5; j_gene: TRBJ1-1; d_gene: NA
CDR3nt: TGTGCCAGCAGAATAGACAGGGGTAATTCTAGGGTGGATGGCTACACCTTC; CDR3aa: CASRIDRGNSRVDGYTF; len: 17; abundance: NA; v_gene: TRBV7-9; j_gene: TRBJ1-2; d_gene: TRBD1
CDR3nt: TGTGCCAGCAGCTCCCTTAGACCGGGACAGGGGGCTTTCTTT; CDR3aa: CASSSLRPGQGAFF; len: 14; abundance: NA; v_gene: TRBV7-2; j_gene: TRBJ1-1; d_gene: TRBD1
CDR3nt: TGTGCCAGCAGCCCCAGTACAGTCAGGGTTATAACTAATGAAAAACTGTTTTTT; CDR3aa: CASSPSTVRVITNEKLFF; len: 18; abundance: NA; v_gene: TRBV5-6; j_gene: TRBJ1-4; d_gene: NA
CDR3nt: TGTGCCAGCAGTTTGTCGGTGACACCCATCTTC; CDR3aa: CASSLSVTPIF; len: 11; abundance: once; v_gene: TRBV12-3/TRBV12-4; j_gene: TRBJ2-1; d_gene: NA
CDR3nt: TGTGCCAGCAGCAAACGGGCTAGCGGGGGGAATCTTAACACCGGGGAGCTGTTTTTT; CDR3aa: CASSKRASGGNLNTGELFF; len: 19; abundance: NA; v_gene: TRBV21-1; j_gene: TRBJ2-2; d_gene: NA
CDR3nt: TGTGCCAGCATCAAAAGAGGGTTAGATACGCAGTATTTT; CDR3aa: CASIKRGLDTQYF; len: 13; abundance: NA; v_gene: TRBV5-8; j_gene: TRBJ2-3; d_gene: NA
CDR3nt: TGTGCCAGCTCACCAGGCAGGAACACTGAAGCTTTCTTT; CDR3aa: CASSPGRNTEAFF; len: 13; abundance: NA; v_gene: TRBV18; j_gene: TRBJ1-1; d_gene: NA
CDR3nt: TGCAGTGCTAGTGACAGGGAATTGGGATGGGTTTCACCCCTCCACTTT; CDR3aa: CSASDRELGWVSPLHF; len: 16; abundance: NA; v_gene: TRBV20-1; j_gene: TRBJ1-6; d_gene: TRBD1
CDR3nt: TGCGCCAGCAGCTTGGCAGGTTCAGGGGGCACAGATACGCAGTATTTT; CDR3aa: CASSLAGSGGTDTQYF; len: 16; abundance: NA; v_gene: TRBV5-1; j_gene: TRBJ2-3; d_gene: NA
CDR3nt: TGTGCCAGCAGTGCGACACCCACCACATACTTATACGAGCAGTACTTC; CDR3aa: CASSATPTTYLYEQYF; len: 16; abundance: NA; v_gene: TRBV25-1; j_gene: TRBJ2-7; d_gene: NA
CDR3nt: TGTGCCTGGAGTACCGAGCGGGGGCCCCTAGGATTGGGGGAGCTGTTTTTT; CDR3aa: CAWSTERGPLGLGELFF; len: 17; abundance: NA; v_gene: TRBV30; j_gene: TRBJ2-2; d_gene: TRBD2
CDR3nt: TGTGCCAGCAGCCAAAACAGGGGGCAGAAAAACATTCAGTACTTC; CDR3aa: CASSQNRGQKNIQYF; len: 15; abundance: NA; v_gene: TRBV6-5; j_gene: TRBJ2-4; d_gene: TRBD1
CDR3nt: TGTGCCAGCAACCGACAGGGGGACACTGAAGCTTTCTTT; CDR3aa: CASNRQGDTEAFF; len: 13; abundance: NA; v_gene: TRBV25-1; j_gene: TRBJ1-1; d_gene: TRBD1
CDR3nt: TGTGCCAGCAGCCCAAGTTTGGGGGGCACTGAAGCTTTCTTT; CDR3aa: CASSPSLGGTEAFF; len: 14; abundance: NA; v_gene: TRBV7-9; j_gene: TRBJ1-1; d_gene: NA
CDR3nt: TGCGCCAGCAGCCAAAGGGGTTCTGACAAGGAGGGGGATACGCAGTATTTT; CDR3aa: CASSQRGSDKEGDTQYF; len: 17; abundance: NA; v_gene: TRBV4-3; j_gene: TRBJ2-3; d_gene: NA
CDR3nt: TGTGCCAGCAGCTTCGCAGGGGGCACTGTAGATACGCAGTATTTT; CDR3aa: CASSFAGGTVDTQYF; len: 15; abundance: once; v_gene: TRBV7-9; j_gene: TRBJ2-3; d_gene: TRBD1
CDR3nt: TGCAGTGCTAGTTTCGGGGGTCAGCCCCAGCATTTT; CDR3aa: CSASFGGQPQHF; len: 12; abundance: NA; v_gene: TRBV20-1; j_gene: TRBJ1-5; d_gene: NA
CDR3nt: TGTGCCAGCAGCCAAGACGGGAGGAACACTGAAGCTTTCTTT; CDR3aa: CASSQDGRNTEAFF; len: 14; abundance: NA; v_gene: TRBV3-1/TRBV3-2; j_gene: TRBJ1-1; d_gene: NA
CDR3nt: TGTGCCAGCAGCACCGGTCGCGATGAGCAGTTCTTC; CDR3aa: CASSTGRDEQFF; len: 12; abundance: NA; v_gene: TRBV11-3; j_gene: TRBJ2-1; d_gene: NA
CDR3nt: TGCGCCAGCAGCTTGGTGGCAAACCCGAACACTGAAGCTTTCTTT; CDR3aa: CASSLVANPNTEAFF; len: 15; abundance: NA; v_gene: TRBV5-1; j_gene: TRBJ1-1; d_gene: NA
CDR3nt: TGTGCCAGCAGTGCTCTAGCGGGGGCCCCGGGTACAGATACGCAGTATTTT; CDR3aa: CASSALAGAPGTDTQYF; len: 17; abundance: NA; v_gene: TRBV6-1; j_gene: TRBJ2-3; d_gene: TRBD2
CDR3nt: TGTGCCAGCAGCCCCGACACAAACTATGGCTACACCTTC; CDR3aa: CASSPDTNYGYTF; len: 13; abundance: once; v_gene: TRBV9; j_gene: TRBJ1-2; d_gene: NA
CDR3nt: TGTGCCAGCAGCTATTCAGGGGGCTTCGAGCATGGCTACACCTTC; CDR3aa: CASSYSGGFEHGYTF; len: 15; abundance: NA; v_gene: TRBV7-2; j_gene: TRBJ1-2; d_gene: TRBD1
CDR3nt: TGTGCCACTGAACAGGGAATCGGTGAAAAACTGTTTTTT; CDR3aa: CATEQGIGEKLFF; len: 13; abundance: NA; v_gene: TRBV6-5; j_gene: TRBJ1-4; d_gene: NA
CDR3nt: TGTGCCAGTAGTCTCTACAGGTCCTATAGCAATCAGCCCCAGCATTTT; CDR3aa: CASSLYRSYSNQPQHF; len: 16; abundance: NA; v_gene: TRBV19; j_gene: TRBJ1-5; d_gene: NA
CDR3nt: TGTGCCAGCAGTGCAACAAGACCGGGACTACGCACGAGGGATACGCAGTATTTT; CDR3aa: CASSATRPGLRTRDTQYF; len: 18; abundance: NA; v_gene: TRBV27; j_gene: TRBJ2-3; d_gene: TRBD2
CDR3nt: TGTGCCAGCACCTTACCGGGTGAAGCTTTCTTT; CDR3aa: CASTLPGEAFF; len: 11; abundance: few; v_gene: TRBV2; j_gene: TRBJ1-1; d_gene: NA
CDR3nt: TGTGCCATCGACATAGGGGTCTTC; CDR3aa: CAIDIGVF; len: 8; abundance: few; v_gene: TRBV7-9; j_gene: TRBJ2-4; d_gene: NA
CDR3nt: TGTGCCAGCAGTGAAGCGGGGGTGGTCAACGAGCAGTACTTC; CDR3aa: CASSEAGVVNEQYF; len: 14; abundance: NA; v_gene: TRBV25-1; j_gene: TRBJ2-7; d_gene: TRBD2
CDR3nt: TGTGCCAGCAGGACATACGTGAACACTGAAGCTTTCTTT; CDR3aa: CASRTYVNTEAFF; len: 13; abundance: NA; v_gene: TRBV6-5; j_gene: TRBJ1-1; d_gene: NA
CDR3nt: TGTGCCAGCAGCTTAGGAACGGGACAAGAGACCCAGTACTTC; CDR3aa: CASSLGTGQETQYF; len: 14; abundance: NA; v_gene: TRBV7-9; j_gene: TRBJ2-5; d_gene: NA
CDR3nt: TGCAGCGTTGAAGTCTCACAGGGGTATCGAGGCTACACCTTC; CDR3aa: CSVEVSQGYRGYTF; len: 14; abundance: NA; v_gene: TRBV29-1; j_gene: TRBJ1-2; d_gene: TRBD1
CDR3nt: TGTGCCAGTAGGGAACTTAACCTGAGACAGAGCCCCACCCAGCATTTT; CDR3aa: CASRELNLRQSPTQHF; len: 16; abundance: NA; v_gene: TRBV19; j_gene: TRBJ1-5; d_gene: NA
CDR3nt: TGTGCCAGCAGCTTAGCCCAGGATAATTCACCCCTCCACTTT; CDR3aa: CASSLAQDNSPLHF; len: 14; abundance: NA; v_gene: TRBV7-6; j_gene: TRBJ1-6; d_gene: NA
CDR3nt: TGTGCCAGCAGCTTACGACCGGGAGTCGGGGCCAACGTCCTGACTTTC; CDR3aa: CASSLRPGVGANVLTF; len: 16; abundance: NA; v_gene: TRBV7-3; j_gene: TRBJ2-6; d_gene: NA
CDR3nt: TGTGCCATCAAAGGCGGGTACACAGATACGCAGTATTTT; CDR3aa: CAIKGGYTDTQYF; len: 13; abundance: few; v_gene: TRBV10-3; j_gene: TRBJ2-3; d_gene: NA
CDR3nt: TGCGCCAGCAGCCAAGTACTAGCGGGGGGGCTCCTCACCGGGGAGCTGTTTTTT; CDR3aa: CASSQVLAGGLLTGELFF; len: 18; abundance: NA; v_gene: TRBV4-3; j_gene: TRBJ2-2; d_gene: TRBD2
CDR3nt: TGTGCCAGAACGCGGAGGCATCAGCCCCAGCATTTT; CDR3aa: CARTRRHQPQHF; len: 12; abundance: NA; v_gene: TRBV5-3; j_gene: TRBJ1-5; d_gene: NA
CDR3nt: TGTGCCAGCAGCACCGCGGGACTACAGTTGGAGACCCAGTACTTC; CDR3aa: CASSTAGLQLETQYF; len: 15; abundance: NA; v_gene: TRBV5-4; j_gene: TRBJ2-5; d_gene: TRBD2
CDR3nt: TGTGCCAGCAGTCTCGCGGGCCCCCTTTCCGATACGCAGTATTTT; CDR3aa: CASSLAGPLSDTQYF; len: 15; abundance: NA; v_gene: TRBV5-5; j_gene: TRBJ2-3; d_gene: NA
CDR3nt: TGTGCCAGCAGTTATACAGGGGTGGGCTATGGCTACACCTTC; CDR3aa: CASSYTGVGYGYTF; len: 14; abundance: few; v_gene: TRBV28; j_gene: TRBJ1-2; d_gene: TRBD1
CDR3nt: TGTGCCAGTCTAGCTCCCGGGGGGAACGAGCAGTACTTC; CDR3aa: CASLAPGGNEQYF; len: 13; abundance: NA; v_gene: TRBV19; j_gene: TRBJ2-7; d_gene: TRBD2
CDR3nt: TGTGCCAGCAGCGTGGTAGGCGGGGGGACAGATACGCAGTATTTT; CDR3aa: CASSVVGGGTDTQYF; len: 15; abundance: NA; v_gene: TRBV9; j_gene: TRBJ2-3; d_gene: TRBD2
CDR3nt: TGCGCCAGCAGCCAAGACAGGACAGGTCTTAGCAATCAGCCCCAGCATTTT; CDR3aa: CASSQDRTGLSNQPQHF; len: 17; abundance: NA; v_gene: TRBV4-3; j_gene: TRBJ1-5; d_gene: TRBD1
CDR3nt: TGTGCCAGCAGGAGGAACGACGCAGGGTACGCTTTCTTT; CDR3aa: CASRRNDAGYAFF; len: 13; abundance: NA; v_gene: TRBV6-5; j_gene: TRBJ1-1; d_gene: NA
CDR3nt: TGCGCCAGCAGCTGGGAGAGCGGGGGAGCGGCGTTCTTC; CDR3aa: CASSWESGGAAFF; len: 13; abundance: NA; v_gene: TRBV5-1; j_gene: TRBJ2-1; d_gene: TRBD2
CDR3nt: TGTGCCAGCAGCTTGGAGGGGGTTCATCAGCCCCAGCATTTT; CDR3aa: CASSLEGVHQPQHF; len: 14; abundance: NA; v_gene: TRBV5-5; j_gene: TRBJ1-5; d_gene: NA
CDR3nt: TGTGCCAGCAGCTTGACTCAGGGGCGGATGAACACTGAAGCTTTCTTT; CDR3aa: CASSLTQGRMNTEAFF; len: 16; abundance: NA; v_gene: TRBV5-8; j_gene: TRBJ1-1; d_gene: NA